This T cell receptor beta chain was profiled in a study of neurological immune-mediated disorders. TCRdb analysed the 5' RACE reads with MiXCR anew, one entry per CDR3 protein. This sample has around 16,000 distinct CDR3 sequences, with about a fifth found just once. The CDR3 sequence is 15 residues long. Germline V gene lookup returns CDR1 DFQATT and CDR2 SNEGSKA (reference sequence). The J segment lost 0 bases and the V segment lost 2 bases, leaving 5 bases of the junction unmatched. The table lists this clonotype with many counts. The sample taken for sequencing was PBMCs. J is TRBJ2-3 and V is TRBV20-1, with 7 bases fitting TRBD1. This clonotype was obtained from a man aged 50-59 years in good health. CDR3 loop: CSARNVQGSTDTQYF. CDR3 bases: TGCAGTGCTAGAAACGTACAGGGGAGCACAGATACGCAGTATTTT.